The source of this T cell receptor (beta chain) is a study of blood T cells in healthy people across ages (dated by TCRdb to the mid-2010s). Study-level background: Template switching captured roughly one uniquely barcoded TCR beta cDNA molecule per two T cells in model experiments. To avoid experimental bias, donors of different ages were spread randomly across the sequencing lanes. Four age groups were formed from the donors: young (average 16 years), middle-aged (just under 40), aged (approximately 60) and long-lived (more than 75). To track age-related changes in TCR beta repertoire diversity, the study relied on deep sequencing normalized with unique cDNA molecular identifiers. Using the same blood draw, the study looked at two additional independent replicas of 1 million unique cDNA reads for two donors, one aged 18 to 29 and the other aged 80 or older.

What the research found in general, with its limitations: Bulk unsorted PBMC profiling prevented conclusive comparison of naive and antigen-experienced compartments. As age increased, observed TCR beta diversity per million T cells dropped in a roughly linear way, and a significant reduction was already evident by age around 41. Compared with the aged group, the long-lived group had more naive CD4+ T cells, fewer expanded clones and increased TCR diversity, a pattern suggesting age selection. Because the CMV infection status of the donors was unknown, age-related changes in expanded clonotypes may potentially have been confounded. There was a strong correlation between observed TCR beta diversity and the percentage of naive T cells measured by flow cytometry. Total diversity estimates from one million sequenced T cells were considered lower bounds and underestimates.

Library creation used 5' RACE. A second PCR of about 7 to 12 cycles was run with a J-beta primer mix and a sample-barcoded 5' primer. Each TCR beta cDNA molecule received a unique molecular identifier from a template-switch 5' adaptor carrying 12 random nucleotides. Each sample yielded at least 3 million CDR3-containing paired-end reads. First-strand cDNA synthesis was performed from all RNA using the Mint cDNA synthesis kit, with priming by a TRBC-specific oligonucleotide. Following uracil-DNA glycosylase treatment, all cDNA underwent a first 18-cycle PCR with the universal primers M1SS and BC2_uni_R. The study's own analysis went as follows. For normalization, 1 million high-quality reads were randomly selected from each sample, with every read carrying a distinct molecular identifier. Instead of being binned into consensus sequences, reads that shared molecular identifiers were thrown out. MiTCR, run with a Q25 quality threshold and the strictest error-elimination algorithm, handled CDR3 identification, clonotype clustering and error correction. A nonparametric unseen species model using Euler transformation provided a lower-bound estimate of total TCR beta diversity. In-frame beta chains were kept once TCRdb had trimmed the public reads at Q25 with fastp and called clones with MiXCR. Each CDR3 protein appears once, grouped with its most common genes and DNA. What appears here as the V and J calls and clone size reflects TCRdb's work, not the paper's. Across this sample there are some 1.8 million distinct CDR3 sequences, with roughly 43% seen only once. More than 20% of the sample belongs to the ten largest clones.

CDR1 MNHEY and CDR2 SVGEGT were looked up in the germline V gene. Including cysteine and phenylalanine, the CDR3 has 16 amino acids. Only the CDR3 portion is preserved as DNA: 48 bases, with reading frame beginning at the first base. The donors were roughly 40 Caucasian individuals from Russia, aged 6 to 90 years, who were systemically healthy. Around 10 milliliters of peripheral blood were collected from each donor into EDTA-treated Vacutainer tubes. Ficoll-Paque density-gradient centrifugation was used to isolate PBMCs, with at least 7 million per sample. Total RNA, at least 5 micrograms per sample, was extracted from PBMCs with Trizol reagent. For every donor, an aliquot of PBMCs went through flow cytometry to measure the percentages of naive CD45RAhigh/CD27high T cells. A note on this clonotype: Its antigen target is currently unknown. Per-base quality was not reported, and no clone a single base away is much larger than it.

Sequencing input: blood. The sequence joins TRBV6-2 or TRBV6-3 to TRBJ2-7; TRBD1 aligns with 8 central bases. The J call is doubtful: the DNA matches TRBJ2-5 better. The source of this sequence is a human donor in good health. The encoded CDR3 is CASRAPGQGTGETQYF. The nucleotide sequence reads TGTGCCAGCAGAGCCCCTGGACAGGGCACCGGAGAGACCCAGTACTTC.